The entry that follows covers one T cell receptor (beta chain) sequence. The sample comes from a study of blood T cell repertoires in COVID-19. About the study: Some COVID-19 samples were acute and others convalescent; all came from the United States, Italy and Spain.

The CDR3 consists of 15 residues. Per germline, CDR1 SGDLS and CDR2 YYNGEE. V was shortened by 2 bases and J by 0 bases, with 11 bases between the two germline ends. In the study's own analysis: Researchers report that nucleated cell counts were estimated from reference gene primer amplification. TCRdb's table, derived via immunoSEQ multiplex PCR, lists solely in-frame clones and lacks some. Clone size and the V and J calls come from that table; the DNA yielded D and trimming. The sample consists of 150,000 to 200,000 clones, 85% of them appearing once. This TCR was sampled from a human donor with acute or convalescent COVID-19. The donor label of this sample is uncertain. The specimen was peripheral blood. J is TRBJ1-1 and V is TRBV9, with D perhaps TRBD1 (5 bases). The CDR3 reads CASSVGGLMNTEAFF. Written as DNA, the CDR3 is TGTGCCAGCAGCGTCGGGGGTCTCATGAACACTGAAGCTTTCTTT.